The 21 T cell receptor beta chains listed next were all sequenced from one sample in a study of T cell responses to AZD1222 COVID-19 vaccine. TCRdb's copy holds only in-frame clones and misses some; the assay was immunoSEQ multiplex PCR. The repertoire holds around 140,000 clones, with 85% to 90% as singletons. Sequenced here: peripheral blood, sampled 28 days after the second AZD1222 dose. All receptors derive from an adult who received the AZD1222 COVID-19 vaccine.

The V call is TRBV13, the J call TRBJ1-2, with 9 positions matching TRBD1. This CDR3 comprises 14 residues. CDR1 is PRHDT, CDR2 FYEKMQ, per germline (reference sequence). V lost 4 bases to trimming and J lost 2 bases; unmatched junction nucleotides: 2. The CDR3 spells CASSSGTGNYGYTF. DNA for the CDR3: TGTGCCAGCAGCTCCGGGACAGGGAACTATGGCTACACCTTC.

This clone has a single count. This rearrangement joins TRBV30 to TRBJ1-5; D gene uncertain. Trimming shortened V by 1 base and J by 9 bases, and 10 bases separated the two germline ends. The length of the CDR3 is 12 residues. The germline gives CDR1 GTSNPN, CDR2 SVGIG (reference sequence). This chain's CDR3 is CAWSAGGRPQHF. The CDR3 coding sequence is TGTGCCTGGAGTGCAGGAGGGCGGCCCCAGCATTTT.

V gene TRBV30 combines with J gene TRBJ2-1; 9 bases are shared with TRBD1. The CDR3 loop spans 14 amino acids. The germline CDR1 and CDR2 sequences are GTSNPN and SVGIG (reference sequence). J was trimmed by 4 bases and V by 8 bases; bases with no gene match: 9. The CDR3 here is CAGSGTGKYNEQFF. The CDR3 region has the DNA TGTGCCGGCTCGGGGACAGGGAAATACAATGAGCAGTTCTTC.

This chain connects TRBV29-1 to TRBJ2-7, with 7 bases aligning to TRBD1. V was clipped by 7 bases and J by 6 bases; unmatched bases: 12. CDR3 length: 13 residues. Germline CDR1 reads SQVTM; CDR2 reads ANQGSEA. CDR3 bases: TGCAGCGCCATGACAGGGTCGGGCGGCGAGCAGTACTTC. It is translated as CSAMTGSGGEQYF.

This clone was found once. The chain is built from TRBV6-6 and TRBJ2-7; 7 nucleotides agree with TRBD2. Unmatched junction bases numbered 14, after V lost 5 bases and J lost 1 base. This CDR3 spans 17 amino acids. Germline V gene sequence: CDR1 MNHNY, CDR2 SVGAGI (reference sequence). CDR3 DNA: TGTGCCAGCAGTCGCTCACAACAGGCGGGAGAGTCCTACGAGCAGTACTTC. Translating gives CASSRSQQAGESYEQYF.

The chain joins TRBV11-1 to TRBJ2-1; D remains unclear. V was clipped by 0 bases and J by 2 bases, with 8 bases between them. Germline CDR1 and CDR2: SGHAT and FQDESV (reference sequence). The CDR3 is 15 residues long. The CDR3 nucleotides are TGTGCCAGCAGCTTAGCATTCGGACCCTACAATGAGCAGTTCTTC. Translating gives CASSLAFGPYNEQFF.

This clone was seen only once. The J gene is TRBJ2-3, the V gene TRBV6-5; D unclear. Germline assignment: CDR1 MNHEY and CDR2 SVGAGI. The CDR3 has 15 amino acids. V lost 4 bases, J lost 0 bases, and 11 bases lay in between. The CDR3 region is CASSSQITSTDTQYF. The CDR3 coding sequence is TGTGCCAGCAGTTCCCAAATCACTAGCACAGATACGCAGTATTTT.

The V call is TRBV10-1, the J call TRBJ2-2; the match to TRBD2 covers 8 bases. With 5 bases clipped from V and 0 bases from J, the junction kept 17 bases outside the gene matches. Germline lookup yields CDR1 WNHNN and CDR2 SYGVQD (reference sequence). The length of the CDR3 is 20 residues. CDR3 region: CASSPFSGGTGVPNTGELFF. As DNA, the CDR3 is TGCGCCAGCAGTCCCTTCAGCGGGGGCACGGGGGTCCCGAACACCGGGGAGCTGTTTTTT.

The J gene is TRBJ1-3, the V gene TRBV3-1 (or the pseudogene TRBV3-2), with D possibly TRBD1 on 5 matching bases. Germline CDR1 LGHDT, CDR2 YNNKEL (reference sequence). The CDR3 length is 18 residues. V lost 4 bases, J lost 0 bases, and 19 bases lay in between. This CDR3 is CASSPTRGGLSSGNTIYF. For the CDR3, the DNA is TGTGCCAGCAGCCCGACCCGGGGCGGGTTAAGCTCTGGAAACACCATATATTTT.

This clone was seen once. V gene TRBV7-8 combines with J gene TRBJ2-7, with 7 bases matching TRBD2. The CDR3 length is 15 residues. Trimming cost V 7 bases and J 1 base; bases outside gene matches: 10. From germline, CDR1 is SGHVS and CDR2 FQNEAQ. The CDR3 loop is CASTVAGTVSYEQYF. CDR3 sequence (DNA): TGTGCCAGCACCGTAGCGGGTACAGTATCCTACGAGCAGTACTTC. Full variable domain (rest looked up from reference TRBV7-8 and TRBJ2-7): GAGVSQSPRYKVAKRGQDVALRCDPISGHVSLFWYQQALGQGPEFLTYFQNEAQLDKSGLPSDRFFAERPEGSVSTLKIQRTQQEDSAVYLCASTVAGTVSYEQYFGPGTRLTVT.

This sequence joins TRBV9 and TRBJ2-3; TRBD2 is a possible D gene (6 bases). The germline V gene has CDR1 SGDLS and CDR2 YYNGEE. With 0 bases removed from V and 5 bases from J, the gap between germline ends came to 13 bases. The CDR3 is 15 amino acids. As DNA, the CDR3 is TGTGCCAGCAGCGTAGTAGGTGGGGGGAGAGATACGCAGTATTTT. It specifies CASSVVGGGRDTQYF.

This clone was detected only a few times. The chain links TRBV7-9 to TRBJ1-4; possibly TRBD1 for D (5 bases). Germline CDR1 SEHNR, CDR2 FQNEAQ (reference sequence). The CDR3 has 14 amino acids. Between the trimmed V and J ends, which lost 7 bases and 2 bases, there was a span of 11 bases. CDR3 in amino acids: CASTLWGTNEKLFF. In DNA, the CDR3 is TGTGCCAGCACCCTCTGGGGGACTAATGAAAAACTGTTTTTT.

The rearrangement uses TRBV2 and TRBJ1-6; the match to TRBD1 covers 7 bases. CDR1 is SNHLY, CDR2 FYNNEI, per germline. The CDR3 is 14 residues long. Trimming cost V 6 bases and J 4 bases; bases outside gene matches: 3. CDR3 in amino acids: CASRPGGYNSPLHF. In DNA form, the CDR3 reads TGTGCCAGCAGGCCAGGGGGTTATAATTCACCCCTCCACTTT.

This clone has just one count. The chain carries TRBV19 and TRBJ2-5, with no clear D. The CDR3 runs to 11 residues. Germline CDR1 reads LNHDA; CDR2 reads SQIVND (reference sequence). V was shortened by 7 bases and J by 5 bases, with 8 bases between the two germline ends. The CDR3 spells CASILGETQYF. Here the CDR3 DNA reads TGTGCCAGTATCTTAGGGGAGACCCAGTACTTC.

J is TRBJ2-5 and V is TRBV11-2; TRBD1 might be the D (6 bases). The CDR3 is 15 amino acids. Germline V gives CDR1 SGHAT, CDR2 FQNNGV. V gave up 5 bases and J gave up 5 bases, with 18 bases separating them. Here the CDR3 reads CASSPWGQGLETQYF. The CDR3 nucleotides read TGTGCCAGCAGCCCGTGGGGCCAGGGGCTGGAGACCCAGTACTTC.

V and J are TRBV7-2 and TRBJ2-1; D unresolved. With 1 base removed from V and 0 bases from J, the gap between germline ends came to 7 bases. This CDR3 is built from 15 residues. Germline CDR1 SGHTA, CDR2 FQGNSA. CDR3 sequence reads: CASSLEWSSYNEQFF. The DNA for the CDR3 is TGTGCCAGCAGCTTAGAGTGGAGCTCCTACAATGAGCAGTTCTTC. The whole variable domain, filled in from reference TRBV7-2 and TRBJ2-1, reads GAGVSQSPSNKVTEKGKDVELRCDPISGHTALYWYRQSLGQGLEFLIYFQGNSAPDKSGLPSDRFSAERTGGSVSTLTIQRTQQEDSAVYLCASSLEWSSYNEQFFGPGTRLTVL.

The chain combines TRBV2 with TRBJ1-5; the D gene is possibly TRBD1 (5 bases). Trimming removed 7 bases from V and 0 bases from J, with 10 bases in between. The CDR3 runs to 14 residues. CDR1 is SNHLY, CDR2 FYNNEI, per germline. CDR3 coding DNA: TGTGCCAGCACCGGGGCAAATAGCAATCAGCCCCAGCATTTT. Protein sequence: CASTGANSNQPQHF. Using reference TRBV2 and TRBJ1-5 for the parts outside the CDR3, the full variable domain is EPEVTQTPSHQVTQMGQEVILRCVPISNHLYFYWYRQILGQKVEFLVSFYNNEISEKSEIFDDQFSVERPDGSNFTLKIRSTKLEDSAMYFCASTGANSNQPQHFGDGTRLSIL.

The V gene is TRBV28, the J gene TRBJ2-7; 13 bases line up with TRBD2. V lost 5 bases to trimming and J lost 3 bases; unmatched junction nucleotides: 4. Germline lookup yields CDR1 MDHEN and CDR2 SYDVKM. The CDR3 has 15 residues. CDR3 protein: CASSGTSGNRYEQYF. Written as DNA, the CDR3 is TGTGCCAGCAGTGGGACTAGCGGGAACCGCTACGAGCAGTACTTC. Variable domain in full (rest from reference TRBV28 and TRBJ2-7): DVKVTQSSRYLVKRTGEKVFLECVQDMDHENMFWYRQDPGLGLRLIYFSYDVKMKEKGDIPEGYSVSREKKERFSLILESASTNQTSMYLCASSGTSGNRYEQYFGPGTRLTVT.

The CDR3 DNA follows: TGTGCCAGCAGCCTCGACGCGGGGTATGGCTACACCTTC. This gives the protein CASSLDAGYGYTF. The chain uses TRBV3-1 (or the pseudogene TRBV3-2) and TRBJ1-2; D is ambiguous. Deletions cut 4 bases from V and 5 bases from J, with 11 bases between. The CDR3 spans 13 residues. The germline V gene encodes CDR1 LGHDT and CDR2 YNNKEL (reference sequence).

Only one count was recorded for this clone. Germline and junction disagree at one end, which may indicate a read error. The chain uses TRBV5-1 and TRBJ2-3; D is possibly TRBD2 (6 bases). The CDR3 length is 15 residues. CDR1 is SGHRS and CDR2 is YFSETQ in the germline V gene. CDR3 sequence reads: CASILGSGYTDTQYF. The CDR3 DNA is TGCGCCAGCATCTTGGGTAGCGGATATACAGATACGCAGTATTTT.

J is TRBJ1-4 and V is TRBV28, with D tentatively TRBD1 (5 bases). CDR1 and CDR2 from the germline V gene are MDHEN and SYDVKM. Trimming took off 3 bases at V and 8 bases at J, with 10 bases between the two ends. CDR3 length equals 13 residues. The CDR3 is CASSFQGNEKLFF. Written as DNA, the CDR3 is TGTGCCAGCAGTTTTCAGGGAAACGAAAAACTGTTTTTT. Based on the CDR3 plus reference TRBV28 and TRBJ1-4, the full variable domain is DVKVTQSSRYLVKRTGEKVFLECVQDMDHENMFWYRQDPGLGLRLIYFSYDVKMKEKGDIPEGYSVSREKKERFSLILESASTNQTSMYLCASSFQGNEKLFFGSGTQLSVL.